The 32 T cell receptor beta chains below all came from one sample that was sequenced in a study of T cell responses to AZD1222 COVID-19 vaccine. Measured with immunoSEQ multiplex PCR; TCRdb has only the in-frame clones, and not every one. The data show about 110,000 clones, more than 75% seen once. The source was peripheral blood, collected on day 0 of AZD1222 vaccination. These receptors were collected from an adult in good health.

The V and J genes are TRBV6-5 and TRBJ1-1, with 9 bases matching TRBD1. J lost 6 bases, V lost 2 bases, and 7 bases had no gene match. Germline loops: CDR1 MNHEY, CDR2 SVGAGI. This CDR3 spans 15 amino acids. The DNA for the CDR3 is TGTGCCAGCAGTTACGGCGGGACAGGGTTCCCTGAAGCTTTCTTT. Translated, it gives CASSYGGTGFPEAFF.

This clone has just a few counts. This chain connects TRBV7-9 to TRBJ1-1, with a tentative D call TRBD1 (6 bases). V lost 0 bases to trimming and J lost 7 bases, with 18 bases between them. CDR3 length: 16 residues. Germline CDR1 SEHNR, CDR2 FQNEAQ (reference sequence). CDR3 residues: CASSLAGWGQSSEAFF. In nucleotides, the CDR3 is TGTGCCAGCAGCTTAGCTGGCTGGGGGCAAAGTAGTGAAGCTTTCTTT.

The rearrangement uses TRBV5-1 and TRBJ2-3, with 7 positions matching TRBD2. The CDR3 is made up of 16 amino acids. Germline V lookup: CDR1 SGHRS, CDR2 YFSETQ. Germline trimming cut 0 bases from V and 0 bases from J; bases unmatched to any gene: 4. The CDR3 here is CASSLVVSGSTDTQYF. The DNA of the CDR3 is TGCGCCAGCAGCTTGGTGGTTAGCGGGAGCACAGATACGCAGTATTTT. The full variable domain, its missing parts supplied by reference TRBV5-1 and TRBJ2-3, is KAGVTQTPRYLIKTRGQQVTLSCSPISGHRSVSWYQQTPGQGLQFLFEYFSETQRNKGNFPGRFSGRQFSNSRSEMNVSTLELGDSALYLCASSLVVSGSTDTQYFGPGTRLTVL.

The genes are TRBV4-2 and TRBJ1-4; D is unclear. Germline CDR1 is LGHNA and CDR2 is YNFKEQ. The CDR3 is 16 amino acids. Trimming left V 0 bases short and J 8 bases short, with 16 bases between. The chain's CDR3 is CASSQEQQFTTEKLFF. The CDR3 DNA sequence: TGTGCCAGCAGCCAAGAGCAACAGTTCACGACGGAAAAACTGTTTTTT.

The chain joins TRBV5-5 to TRBJ2-3, with no clear D. The V and J ends lost 0 bases and 4 bases respectively, with 12 bases between them. Germline CDR1 SGHKS, CDR2 YYEKEE (reference sequence). The CDR3 length is 15 residues. Here the CDR3 reads CASSLELIGPDTQYF. The CDR3, as DNA: TGTGCCAGCAGCTTGGAACTTATAGGTCCAGATACGCAGTATTTT.

This chain connects TRBV18 to TRBJ2-3; 8 bases agree with TRBD2. Per germline, CDR1 KGHSH and CDR2 LQKENI. The junction had 6 bases not matched to a gene; V was cut back by 6 bases and J by 4 bases. The CDR3 extends over 14 amino acids. Here the CDR3 DNA reads TGTGCCAGCTCTCCTACTAGCGGTCCAGATACGCAGTATTTT. Protein: CASSPTSGPDTQYF.

The rearrangement joins TRBV5-4 to TRBJ1-1, with TRBD1 matching over 9 bases. Trimming cost V 0 bases and J 6 bases; bases outside gene matches: 9. Germline CDR1 SGHNT, CDR2 YYREEE (reference sequence). CDR3 length: 16 residues. The CDR3 sequence is CASSLGDRALRAEAFF. The CDR3, as DNA: TGTGCCAGCAGCTTGGGGGACAGGGCTTTAAGAGCTGAAGCTTTCTTT.

Turning to this clone: Its ends do not fully match the called genes, so a read error is possible. The chain recombines TRBV18 with TRBJ2-3, with 7 bases fitting TRBD1. The CDR3 has 13 residues. Germline V gives CDR1 KGHSH, CDR2 LQKENI. CDR3 DNA sequence: TGTGCCAGCTCCCCACAGGGGACAGATACGCAGTATTTT. This encodes CASSPQGTDTQYF. The variable domain in full, completed from reference TRBV18 and TRBJ2-3, reads NAGVMQNPRHLVRRRGQEARLRCSPMKGHSHVYWYRQLPEEGLKFMVYLQKENIIDESGMPKERFSAEFPKEGPSILRIQQVVRGDSAAYFCASSPQGTDTQYFGPGTRLTVL.

The chain combines TRBV21-1 with TRBJ1-1. TRBV21-1 is classified as a pseudogene. This CDR3 is built from 14 residues. The CDR3 bases are TGTGCCAGCGGGAGGCAGGGTGTGAACACTGAAGCTTTCTTT. Protein sequence: CASGRQGVNTEAFF.

The rearrangement joins TRBV5-4 to TRBJ2-7, with D possibly being TRBD2 (5 bases). The germline CDR1 and CDR2 sequences are SGHNT and YYREEE (reference sequence). V lost 3 bases to trimming and J lost 7 bases, with 11 bases between them. CDR3 length: 12 amino acids. The CDR3 is CASSSGSWEQYF. CDR3 nucleotide sequence: TGTGCCAGCAGCTCGGGGTCCTGGGAGCAGTACTTC.

The rearrangement joins TRBV3-1 (or the pseudogene TRBV3-2) to TRBJ1-2; D is uncertain. Germline-derived CDR1 and CDR2 are LGHDT and YNNKEL (reference sequence). This CDR3 spans 14 amino acids. The V and J ends lost 4 bases and 2 bases respectively, with 11 bases between them. The CDR3 sequence: CASSLWTLNYGYTF. CDR3 coding DNA: TGTGCCAGCAGCCTCTGGACGTTGAACTATGGCTACACCTTC.

V and J are TRBV21-1 and TRBJ1-1. TRBV21-1 is a pseudogene segment. The CDR3 has 14 amino acids. CDR3 protein: CASSKNLTGTEAFF. CDR3 in DNA: TGTGCCAGCAGCAAAAACCTTACGGGCACTGAAGCTTTCTTT.

The chain combines TRBV11-2 with TRBJ2-1; 10 bases agree with TRBD2. There are 16 residues in the CDR3. CDR1 is SGHAT, CDR2 FQNNGV, per germline. The junction had 7 bases not matched to a gene; V was cut back by 4 bases and J by 4 bases. CDR3 in amino acids: CASSSLLAGWYNEQFF. In DNA, the CDR3 is TGTGCCAGCAGCTCCCTACTAGCGGGGTGGTACAATGAGCAGTTCTTC.

V usage is TRBV27 and J usage is TRBJ2-7; weak D call: TRBD1 (6 bases). Germline-derived CDR1 and CDR2 are MNHEY and SMNVEV (reference sequence). The CDR3 is made up of 14 amino acids. V was clipped by 1 base and J by 7 bases, with 14 bases between them. The CDR3 nucleotides are TGTGCCAGCAGTTTATACACAGGGTTAGATGAGCAGTACTTC. It is translated as CASSLYTGLDEQYF.

This clone was recorded only once. V and J are TRBV5-4 and TRBJ2-2, with D perhaps TRBD1 (5 bases). This CDR3 spans 15 amino acids. Germline V gene lookup returns CDR1 SGHNT and CDR2 YYREEE (reference sequence). V lost 0 bases and J 5 bases, leaving 11 bases between the germline ends. CDR3 protein: CASSLARAQTGELFF. CDR3 coding DNA: TGTGCCAGCAGCTTGGCCAGGGCGCAAACCGGGGAGCTGTTTTTT.

This chain uses TRBV6-5 with TRBJ1-2, with TRBD1 matching over 7 bases. CDR3 length: 15 amino acids. V was pared by 7 bases and J by 5 bases, with 13 bases of the junction left unmatched. CDR1 is MNHEY, CDR2 SVGAGI, per germline. The chain's CDR3 is CASKTLGRGRYGYTF. DNA of the CDR3: TGTGCCAGCAAGACCCTAGGCAGGGGGAGGTATGGCTACACCTTC.

This rearrangement joins TRBV19 to TRBJ2-1, with TRBD1 matching over 8 bases. The CDR3 is 17 amino acids. V shed 7 bases, J shed 4 bases, and the junction held 15 bases outside the gene matches. Germline loops: CDR1 LNHDA, CDR2 SQIVND (reference sequence). The CDR3 DNA follows: TGTGCCAGTACTCGGGTTTATGACAGGGGCGGTTACAATGAGCAGTTCTTC. It yields the protein CASTRVYDRGGYNEQFF.

The chain is built from TRBV28 and TRBJ1-1; D remains ambiguous. Germline V gene data show CDR1 as MDHEN and CDR2 as SYDVKM. Trimming removed 1 base from V and 5 bases from J, with 11 bases in between. This CDR3 is built from 14 residues. CDR3 DNA sequence: TGTGCCAGCAGTTTATTGAGCGGGGAAACTGAAGCTTTCTTT. Translation: CASSLLSGETEAFF.

V and J are TRBV28 and TRBJ2-7, with D possibly TRBD1 on 6 matching bases. Germline V CDR1 and CDR2: MDHEN, SYDVKM. The ends were cut back, 8 bases at V and 0 bases at J, with 14 bases in the middle. The CDR3 sequence is 14 residues long. The DNA for the CDR3 is TGTGCCAGCTATCCGGGACACTACTCCTACGAGCAGTACTTC. Its protein product is CASYPGHYSYEQYF.

As DNA, the CDR3 is TGTGCCAGCAGTGTTTCCATATCCGGCGGCAGGATAGGCGAGCAGTACTTC. It is translated as CASSVSISGGRIGEQYF. The V gene is TRBV2, the J gene TRBJ2-7; D unclear. This CDR3 spans 17 amino acids. The germline gives CDR1 SNHLY, CDR2 FYNNEI. V lost 4 bases, J lost 6 bases, and 25 bases lay in between.

CDR3 loop: CASSPTGEISYNEQFF. The CDR3 coding sequence is TGTGCCAGCTCACCAACGGGTGAGATATCCTACAATGAGCAGTTCTTC. The rearrangement uses TRBV18 and TRBJ2-1; D remains ambiguous. Germline CDR1 reads KGHSH; CDR2 reads LQKENI. Trimming removed 2 bases at V and 1 base at J, with 12 bases between. The CDR3 is made up of 16 amino acids. Full variable domain (outside the CDR3, taken from reference TRBV18 and TRBJ2-1): NAGVMQNPRHLVRRRGQEARLRCSPMKGHSHVYWYRQLPEEGLKFMVYLQKENIIDESGMPKERFSAEFPKEGPSILRIQQVVRGDSAAYFCASSPTGEISYNEQFFGPGTRLTVL.

The chain recombines TRBV10-1 with TRBJ2-3; D is possibly TRBD2 (5 bases). Germline V gene sequence: CDR1 WNHNN, CDR2 SYGVQD (reference sequence). The CDR3 contains 14 residues. The V and J ends lost 6 bases and 4 bases respectively, with 14 bases between them. The chain's CDR3 is CASSYSGEADTQYF. The CDR3 DNA follows: TGCGCCAGCAGCTACAGCGGAGAGGCAGATACGCAGTATTTT.

The chain combines TRBV27 with TRBJ2-5, with 12 bases identical to TRBD2. CDR3 size: 17 residues. V was clipped by 5 bases and J by 4 bases; unmatched bases: 11. Germline V gene lookup returns CDR1 MNHEY and CDR2 SMNVEV (reference sequence). The CDR3 region is CASSRRGLAGTLETQYF. DNA for the CDR3: TGTGCCAGCAGTCGAAGAGGACTAGCGGGGACTCTAGAGACCCAGTACTTC.

The chain uses TRBV11-3 and TRBJ2-3; 12 bases fit TRBD2. Germline loops: CDR1 SGHNT, CDR2 YENEEA. V dropped 5 bases and J dropped 1; count of bases not matched to a gene: 13. The CDR3 is 19 residues long. CDR3 DNA: TGTGCCAGCAGCCGACGCGGCACTAGCGGGAGGAAGGGCACAGATACGCAGTATTTT. This codes for CASSRRGTSGRKGTDTQYF.

For this clone: The identical CDR3 is also encoded by other nucleotide sequences in the sample. The J gene is TRBJ2-7, the V gene TRBV28; D gene ambiguous. This CDR3 has 11 amino acids. Germline V gene lookup returns CDR1 MDHEN and CDR2 SYDVKM. Trimming removed 3 bases from V and 5 bases from J, with 5 bases in between. The CDR3 DNA sequence: TGTGCCAGCAGTTTGGGTGACGAGCAGTACTTC. Translating it yields CASSLGDEQYF.

This clone was seen more than once but under ten times. The chain recombines TRBV28 with TRBJ1-2; D remains ambiguous. CDR1 and CDR2 from the germline V gene are MDHEN and SYDVKM. The CDR3 consists of 17 residues. Trimming took 6 bases from V and 7 from J, leaving 27 bases between them. CDR3 sequence reads: CASSPSRRGRIEGGYTF. The CDR3 coding sequence is TGTGCCAGCAGCCCCTCCCGACGAGGACGGATAGAGGGTGGCTACACCTTC.

J is TRBJ2-1 and V is TRBV12-3 or TRBV12-4, with D maybe TRBD2 (7 bases). V lost 5 bases and J lost 14, with 16 bases in between. The CDR3 runs 12 residues. The CDR3 reads CASSPEGRGEFF. The CDR3 nucleotides are TGTGCCAGCAGTCCCGAAGGGAGGGGGGAGTTCTTC.

The chain employs TRBV7-3 and TRBJ2-2; D may be TRBD1 or TRBD2 (5 bases each). Germline V CDR1 and CDR2: SGHTA, FQGTGA. Trimming removed 5 bases at V and 0 bases at J, with 10 bases between. This CDR3 region has 15 residues. The CDR3 DNA reads TGTGCCAGCAGCCGGGGCGTGGCGAACACCGGGGAGCTGTTTTTT. This gives the protein CASSRGVANTGELFF.

In DNA form, the CDR3 reads TGTGCCAGCAGTCTTTACAGGACACTAACCTCTGAAGCTTTCTTT. Translation: CASSLYRTLTSEAFF. The rearrangement uses TRBV28 and TRBJ1-1; D perhaps matches TRBD1 (5 bases). Between the trimmed V and J ends, which lost 5 bases and 6 bases, there was a span of 19 bases. The germline gives CDR1 MDHEN, CDR2 SYDVKM. CDR3 length: 15 amino acids.

The chain carries TRBV28 and TRBJ2-5, with TRBD2 matching 7 bases. The germline V gene encodes CDR1 MDHEN and CDR2 SYDVKM. V gave up 5 bases and J gave up 5 bases; unmatched junction bases: 8. The CDR3 runs to 14 residues. The CDR3 bases are TGTGCCAGCAGTAGACTAGCTTCAGGGGAGACCCAGTACTTC. This gives the protein CASSRLASGETQYF.

This chain links TRBV7-6 with TRBJ2-1; D remains unclear. Per the germline V gene, CDR1 is SGHVS and CDR2 is FNYEAQ. CDR3 length: 16 amino acids. Trimming took 1 base from V and 4 from J, leaving 14 bases between them. The DNA of the CDR3 is TGTGCCAGCAGCTTAGTGTCCGGGTCCCAGTACAATGAGCAGTTCTTC. Protein: CASSLVSGSQYNEQFF.

V gene TRBV2 combines with J gene TRBJ2-2; possible D gene TRBD1, 5 bases. Germline CDR1 and CDR2: SNHLY and FYNNEI. The length of the CDR3 is 14 residues. V was pared by 4 bases and J by 5 bases, with 11 bases between. This CDR3 reads CASSAMGRTGELFF. The DNA of the CDR3 is TGTGCCAGCAGTGCGATGGGGCGAACCGGGGAGCTGTTTTTT.